The clone carrying this T cell receptor (beta chain) was seen repeatedly, ten times or more. Its target is not known. The sample belongs to a study of CD8 T cells in ankylosing spondylitis. V was cut by 5 bases and J by 6 bases, with 7 bases left in between. The CDR3 spans 12 residues. Germline CDR1 and CDR2: LGHNA and YNFKEQ. The authors made TCR beta libraries by quantitative 5'-RACE with molecular barcodes. TCRdb re-derived calls from the 5' RACE reads in MiXCR, one entry per CDR3 protein. The sample lists roughly 91,000 distinct CDR3 sequences; about 8% were seen once. Study-wide findings and caveats: Matched ankylosing spondylitis synovial fluid reportedly showed significant enrichment of disease-linked clones.

V gene TRBV4-2 combines with J gene TRBJ2-2; D gene ambiguous. This sequence was found in a male donor with ankylosing spondylitis or in good health (not recorded which). The specimen sequenced was blood, either unsorted or a sorted T cell fraction (not recorded which). The CDR3 DNA reads as TGTGCCAGCAGCTCCCCCCCCGGGGAGCTGTTTTTT. Protein: CASSSPPGELFF.